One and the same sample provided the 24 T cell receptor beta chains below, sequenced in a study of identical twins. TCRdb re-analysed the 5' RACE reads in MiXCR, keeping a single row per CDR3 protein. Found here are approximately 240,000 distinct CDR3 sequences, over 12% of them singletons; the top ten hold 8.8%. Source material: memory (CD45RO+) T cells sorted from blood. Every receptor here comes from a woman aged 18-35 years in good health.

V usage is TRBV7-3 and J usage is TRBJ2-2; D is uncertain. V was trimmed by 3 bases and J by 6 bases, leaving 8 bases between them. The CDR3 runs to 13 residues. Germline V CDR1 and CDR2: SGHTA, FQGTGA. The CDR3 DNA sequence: TGTGCCAGCAGCTTTTCGCCCGCCGGGGAGCTGTTTTTT. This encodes CASSFSPAGELFF.

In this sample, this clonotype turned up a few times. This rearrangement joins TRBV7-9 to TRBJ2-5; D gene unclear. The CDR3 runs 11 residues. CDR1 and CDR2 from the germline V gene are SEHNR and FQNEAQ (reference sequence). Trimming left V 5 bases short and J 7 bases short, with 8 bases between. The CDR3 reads CASSATGTQYF. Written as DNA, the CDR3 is TGTGCCAGCAGCGCCACCGGGACCCAGTACTTC.

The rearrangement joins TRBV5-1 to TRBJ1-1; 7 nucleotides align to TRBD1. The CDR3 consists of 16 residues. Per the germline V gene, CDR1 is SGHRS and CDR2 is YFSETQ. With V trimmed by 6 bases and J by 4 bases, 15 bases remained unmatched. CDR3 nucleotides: TGCGCCAGCAAAAAAGCCGGGACAGAGGGCGTCACTGAAGCTTTCTTT. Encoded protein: CASKKAGTEGVTEAFF. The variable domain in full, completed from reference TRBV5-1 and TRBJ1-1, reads KAGVTQTPRYLIKTRGQQVTLSCSPISGHRSVSWYQQTPGQGLQFLFEYFSETQRNKGNFPGRFSGRQFSNSRSEMNVSTLELGDSALYLCASKKAGTEGVTEAFFGQGTRLTVV.

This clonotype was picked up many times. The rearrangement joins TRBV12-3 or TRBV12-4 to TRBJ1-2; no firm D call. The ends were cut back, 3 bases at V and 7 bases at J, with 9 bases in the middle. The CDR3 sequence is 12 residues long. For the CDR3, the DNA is TGTGCCAGCAGTTTCTCGGGGTCTGGCTACACCTTC. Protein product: CASSFSGSGYTF.

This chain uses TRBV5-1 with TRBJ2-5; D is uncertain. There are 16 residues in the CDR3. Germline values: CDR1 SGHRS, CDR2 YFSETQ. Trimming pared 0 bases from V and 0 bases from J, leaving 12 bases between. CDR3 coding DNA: TGCGCCAGCAGCTTGGGACGGTCGTCGTACCAAGAGACCCAGTACTTC. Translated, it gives CASSLGRSSYQETQYF.

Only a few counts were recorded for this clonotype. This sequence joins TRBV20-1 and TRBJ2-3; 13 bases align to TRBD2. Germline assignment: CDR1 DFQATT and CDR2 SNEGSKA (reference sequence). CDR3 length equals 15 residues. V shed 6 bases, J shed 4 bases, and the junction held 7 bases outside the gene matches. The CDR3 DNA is TGCAGTGCAGAGCGACTAGCGGGGGGCTCAGATACGCAGTATTTT. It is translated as CSAERLAGGSDTQYF.

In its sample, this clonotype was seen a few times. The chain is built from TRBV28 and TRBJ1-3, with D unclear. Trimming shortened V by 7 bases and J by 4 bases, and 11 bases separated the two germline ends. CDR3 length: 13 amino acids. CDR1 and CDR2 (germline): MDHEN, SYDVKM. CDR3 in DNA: TGTGCCAGCAAAAGGATAGTCGGAAACACCATATATTTT. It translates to CASKRIVGNTIYF.

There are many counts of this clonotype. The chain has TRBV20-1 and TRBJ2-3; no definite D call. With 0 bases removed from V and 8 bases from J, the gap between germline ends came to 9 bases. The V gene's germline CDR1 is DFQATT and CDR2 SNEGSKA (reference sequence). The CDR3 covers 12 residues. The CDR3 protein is CSARESAVTQYF. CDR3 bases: TGCAGTGCTAGAGAATCAGCCGTTACGCAGTATTTT.

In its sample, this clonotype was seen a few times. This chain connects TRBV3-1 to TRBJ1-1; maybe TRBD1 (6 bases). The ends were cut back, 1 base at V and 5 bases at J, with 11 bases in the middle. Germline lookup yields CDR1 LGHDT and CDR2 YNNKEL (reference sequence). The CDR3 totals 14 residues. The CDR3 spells CASSQVQGKTEAFF. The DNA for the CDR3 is TGTGCCAGCAGCCAAGTCCAGGGGAAGACTGAAGCTTTCTTT. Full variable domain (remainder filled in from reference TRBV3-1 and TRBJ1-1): DTAVSQTPKYLVTQMGNDKSIKCEQNLGHDTMYWYKQDSKKFLKIMFSYNNKELIINETVPNRFSPKSPDKAHLNLHINSLELGDSAVYFCASSQVQGKTEAFFGQGTRLTVV.

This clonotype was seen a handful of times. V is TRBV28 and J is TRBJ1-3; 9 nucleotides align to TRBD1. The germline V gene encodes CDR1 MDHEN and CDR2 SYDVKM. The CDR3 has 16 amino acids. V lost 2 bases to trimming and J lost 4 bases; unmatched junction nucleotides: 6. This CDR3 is CASSLAGQGSGNTIYF. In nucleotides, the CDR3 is TGTGCCAGCAGTTTAGCGGGACAGGGTTCAGGAAACACCATATATTTT.

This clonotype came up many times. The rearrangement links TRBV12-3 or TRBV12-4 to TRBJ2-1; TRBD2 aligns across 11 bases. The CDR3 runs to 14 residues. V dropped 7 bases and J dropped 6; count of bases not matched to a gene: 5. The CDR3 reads CASTTSGSSNEQFF. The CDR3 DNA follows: TGTGCCAGCACCACTAGCGGGAGTTCCAATGAGCAGTTCTTC.

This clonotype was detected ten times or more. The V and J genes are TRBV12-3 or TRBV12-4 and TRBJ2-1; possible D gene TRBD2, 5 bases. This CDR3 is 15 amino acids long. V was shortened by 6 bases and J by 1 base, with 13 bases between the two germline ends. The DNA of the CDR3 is TGTGCCAGCAGCTTACACCGGGGTTCCTACAATGAGCAGTTCTTC. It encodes CASSLHRGSYNEQFF.

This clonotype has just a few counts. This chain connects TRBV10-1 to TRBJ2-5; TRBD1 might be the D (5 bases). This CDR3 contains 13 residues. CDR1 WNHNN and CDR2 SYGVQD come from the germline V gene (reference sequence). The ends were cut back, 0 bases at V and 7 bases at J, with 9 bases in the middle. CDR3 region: CASSESTAGTQYF. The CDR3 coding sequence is TGCGCCAGCAGTGAGTCGACAGCCGGGACCCAGTACTTC.

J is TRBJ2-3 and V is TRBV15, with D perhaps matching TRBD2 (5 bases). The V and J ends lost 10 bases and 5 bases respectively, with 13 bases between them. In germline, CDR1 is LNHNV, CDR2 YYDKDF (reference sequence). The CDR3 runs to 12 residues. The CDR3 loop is CAIGISLDTQYF. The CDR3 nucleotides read TGTGCCATCGGGATCTCGTTAGATACGCAGTATTTT. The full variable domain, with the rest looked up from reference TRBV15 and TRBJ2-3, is DAMVIQNPRYQVTQFGKPVTLSCSQTLNHNVMYWYQQKSSQAPKLLFHYYDKDFNNEADTPDNFQSRRPNTSFCFLDIRSPGLGDTAMYLCAIGISLDTQYFGPGTRLTVL.

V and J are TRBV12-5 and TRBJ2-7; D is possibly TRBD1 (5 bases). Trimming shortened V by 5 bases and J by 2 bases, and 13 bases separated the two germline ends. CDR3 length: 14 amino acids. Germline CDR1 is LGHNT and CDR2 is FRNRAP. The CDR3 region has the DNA TGTGCTAGTGGTCCGGAGACAGCTACCTACGAGCAGTACTTC. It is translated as CASGPETATYEQYF.

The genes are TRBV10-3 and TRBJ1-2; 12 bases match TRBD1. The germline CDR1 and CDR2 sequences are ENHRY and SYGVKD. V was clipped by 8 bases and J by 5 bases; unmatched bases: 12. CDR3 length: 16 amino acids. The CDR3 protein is CAIGRGTGGELYGYTF. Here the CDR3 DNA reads TGTGCCATCGGGCGGGGGACAGGGGGCGAATTGTATGGCTACACCTTC.

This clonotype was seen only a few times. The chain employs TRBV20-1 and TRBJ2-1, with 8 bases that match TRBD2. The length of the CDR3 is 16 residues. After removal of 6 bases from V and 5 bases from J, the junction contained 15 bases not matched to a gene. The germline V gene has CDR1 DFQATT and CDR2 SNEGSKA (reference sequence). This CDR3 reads CSARTRAGGSHNEQFF. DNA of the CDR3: TGCAGTGCGAGAACTCGCGCGGGGGGTAGCCACAATGAGCAGTTCTTC.

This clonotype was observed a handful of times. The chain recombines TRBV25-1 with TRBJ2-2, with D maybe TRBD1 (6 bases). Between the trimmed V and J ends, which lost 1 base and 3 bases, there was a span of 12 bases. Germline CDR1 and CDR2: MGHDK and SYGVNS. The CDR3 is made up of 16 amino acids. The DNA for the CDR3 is TGTGCCAGCAGTGAATTGAGTGGACAGTACACCGGGGAGCTGTTTTTT. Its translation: CASSELSGQYTGELFF.

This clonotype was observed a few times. The CDR3 DNA is TGTGCCAGCAGCTTAGGTGAAGGCACTGAAGCTTTCTTT. As protein: CASSLGEGTEAFF. This chain uses TRBV7-2 with TRBJ1-1, with unresolved D. Trimming took 1 base from V and 4 from J, leaving 7 bases between them. Germline values: CDR1 SGHTA, CDR2 FQGNSA. This CDR3 spans 13 amino acids.

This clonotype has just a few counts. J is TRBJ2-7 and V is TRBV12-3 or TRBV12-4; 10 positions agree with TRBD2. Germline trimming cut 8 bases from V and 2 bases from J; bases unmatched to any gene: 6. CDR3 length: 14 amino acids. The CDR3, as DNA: TGTGCCAGCCAGGAAGCGGGAGGGCCCTACGAGCAGTACTTC. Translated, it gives CASQEAGGPYEQYF.

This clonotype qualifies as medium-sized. CDR3 nucleotides: TGTGCCAGCAGCCAAGATTGGGGGAATAATGAGCAGTTCTTC. Translation gives CASSQDWGNNEQFF. The chain is built from TRBV3-1 and TRBJ2-1, with D perhaps assigned TRBD1 or TRBD2 (5 bases each). CDR1 is LGHDT, CDR2 YNNKEL, per germline (reference sequence). V shed 0 bases and J shed 7 bases, with 10 bases lying between them. The CDR3 runs 14 residues.

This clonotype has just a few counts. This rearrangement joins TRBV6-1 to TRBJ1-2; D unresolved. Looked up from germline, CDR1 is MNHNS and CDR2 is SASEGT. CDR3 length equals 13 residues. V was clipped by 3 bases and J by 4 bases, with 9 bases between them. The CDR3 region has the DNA TGTGCCAGCAGTGACGGGCAGAGCTATGGCTACACCTTC. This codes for CASSDGQSYGYTF.

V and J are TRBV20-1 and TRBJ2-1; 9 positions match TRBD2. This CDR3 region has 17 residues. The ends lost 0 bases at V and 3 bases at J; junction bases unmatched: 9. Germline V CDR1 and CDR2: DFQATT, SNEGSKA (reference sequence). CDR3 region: CSARDPLAGRFYNEQFF. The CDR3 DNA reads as TGCAGTGCTAGAGATCCGCTAGCGGGACGATTCTACAATGAGCAGTTCTTC.

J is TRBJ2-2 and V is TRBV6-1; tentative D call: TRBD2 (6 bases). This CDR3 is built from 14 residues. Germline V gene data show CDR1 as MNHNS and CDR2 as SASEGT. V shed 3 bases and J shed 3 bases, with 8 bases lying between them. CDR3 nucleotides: TGTGCCAGCAGTGATATAGCGGACACCGGGGAGCTGTTTTTT. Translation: CASSDIADTGELFF.